Following are 30 T cell receptor beta chains from one sample sequenced in a study of shared clonotypes between healthy human individuals. The method was immunoSEQ multiplex PCR; TCRdb's version includes in-frame clones alone and lacks a portion of them. The sample has some 1.5 million clones, approximately 98% seen once; the top ten hold around 0.47%. Sequenced: naive CD4+ T cells sorted from blood. Specified subset: CD45RA+ positively selected. These receptors all stem from a man aged 25-45 years in good health.

The chain carries TRBV2 and TRBJ1-2; D unclear. The CDR3 extends over 14 amino acids. V was cut by 2 bases and J by 2 bases, with 9 bases left in between. Per the germline V gene, CDR1 is SNHLY and CDR2 is FYNNEI. The CDR3 loop reads CASSEPPANYGYTF. CDR3 nucleotide sequence: TGTGCCAGCAGTGAACCTCCAGCAAACTATGGCTACACCTTC.

The chain carries TRBV13 and TRBJ1-4; TRBD1 matches 7 bases. Germline V lookup: CDR1 PRHDT, CDR2 FYEKMQ (reference sequence). Losses at the gene ends were 5 bases for V and 8 bases for J; bases not matched to a gene: 8. The CDR3 has 14 residues. The CDR3 nucleotides are TGTGCCAGCAGCCGGACAGGCGTCGAGGAAAAACTGTTTTTT. It yields the protein CASSRTGVEEKLFF.

In its sample, this clone was seen once. The rearrangement uses TRBV14 and TRBJ2-5; no definite D call. Germline V gene data show CDR1 as SGHDN and CDR2 as FVKESK. There are 15 residues in the CDR3. Trimming took 5 bases from V and 0 from J, leaving 13 bases between them. The CDR3 DNA sequence: TGTGCCAGCAGCTTTCAGTCTTGGTACCAAGAGACCCAGTACTTC. Translating it yields CASSFQSWYQETQYF. The whole variable domain, filled in from reference TRBV14 and TRBJ2-5, reads EAGVTQFPSHSVIEKGQTVTLRCDPISGHDNLYWYRRVMGKEIKFLLHFVKESKQDESGMPNNRFLAERTGGTYSTLKVQPAELEDSGVYFCASSFQSWYQETQYFGPGTRLLVL.

The chain links TRBV9 to TRBJ2-5, with 8 bases identical to TRBD1. J gave up 5 bases and V 0 bases, and 6 bases lay outside the gene matches. This CDR3 region has 15 residues. The germline V gene has CDR1 SGDLS and CDR2 YYNGEE. The CDR3 nucleotides read TGTGCCAGCAGCGTAGGACAGGGGTTAGGGGAGACCCAGTACTTC. Its translation is CASSVGQGLGETQYF.

The chain couples TRBV7-9 to TRBJ2-5; D remains unclear. CDR3 length equals 12 residues. From germline, CDR1 is SEHNR and CDR2 FQNEAQ (reference sequence). Trimming removed 5 bases from V and 4 bases from J, with 8 bases in between. The CDR3 is CASSGGGETQYF. CDR3 sequence (DNA): TGTGCCAGCAGCGGCGGCGGAGAGACCCAGTACTTC.

The genes are TRBV9 and TRBJ2-1, with D perhaps matching TRBD2 (5 bases). The CDR3 loop spans 15 amino acids. Looked up from germline, CDR1 is SGDLS and CDR2 is YYNGEE. V lost 4 bases to trimming and J lost 1 base, with 12 bases between them. CDR3 in amino acids: CASSPGPGSYNEQFF. CDR3 in DNA: TGTGCCAGCAGCCCTGGTCCGGGGTCCTACAATGAGCAGTTCTTC.

The V call is TRBV2, the J call TRBJ2-3, with D possibly being TRBD1 (5 bases). Trimming left V 8 bases short and J 2 bases short, with 14 bases between. The CDR3 runs 14 residues. Germline V CDR1 and CDR2: SNHLY, FYNNEI. CDR3 in amino acids: CASGSQGFTDTQYF. The CDR3 bases are TGTGCCAGCGGAAGCCAGGGTTTCACAGATACGCAGTATTTT.

This sequence joins TRBV5-4 and TRBJ2-7; 9 nucleotides agree with TRBD1. Germline V gives CDR1 SGHNT, CDR2 YYREEE (reference sequence). V lost 3 bases, J lost 6 bases, and 7 bases stayed unmatched. The CDR3 is made up of 14 amino acids. Here the CDR3 DNA reads TGTGCCAGCAGCTCGGGAACAGGGGGCGGCGAGCAGTACTTC. It encodes CASSSGTGGGEQYF.

On this clone: This same CDR3 is encoded by further DNA sequences in the sample. The chain has TRBV6-6 and TRBJ1-2; D is possibly TRBD1 (5 bases). This CDR3 has 12 residues. Per the germline V gene, CDR1 is MNHNY and CDR2 is SVGAGI (reference sequence). V gave up 4 bases and J gave up 4 bases, with 7 bases separating them. DNA of the CDR3: TGTGCCAGCAGTTCCGGGACCTATGGCTACACCTTC. This sequence encodes CASSSGTYGYTF.

The genes are TRBV13 and TRBJ1-2; weak D call: TRBD1 (6 bases). V was cut by 4 bases and J by 5 bases, with 11 bases left in between. CDR3 length equals 13 residues. Germline assignment: CDR1 PRHDT and CDR2 FYEKMQ (reference sequence). The CDR3 region is CASSSTGRYGYTF. CDR3 DNA: TGTGCCAGCAGCTCCACAGGGAGATATGGCTACACCTTC.

V is TRBV6-6 and J is TRBJ1-4; D uncertain. In germline, CDR1 is MNHNY, CDR2 SVGAGI (reference sequence). The CDR3 has 16 residues. V shed 7 bases and J shed 0 bases, with 15 bases lying between them. The CDR3 region is CASIRFPVATNEKLFF. CDR3 DNA sequence: TGTGCCAGCATTAGGTTCCCCGTTGCAACTAATGAAAAACTGTTTTTT.

The chain has TRBV18 and TRBJ1-4, with D unclear. The V end was cut by 1 base, the J end by 7 bases, with 7 bases between. This CDR3 spans 13 amino acids. The V gene's germline CDR1 is KGHSH and CDR2 LQKENI. CDR3 nucleotides: TGTGCCAGCTCACCACTGGCCGGTGAAAAACTGTTTTTT. Translation gives CASSPLAGEKLFF.

The chain links TRBV9 to TRBJ2-7; TRBD2 matches 7 bases. Germline assignment: CDR1 SGDLS and CDR2 YYNGEE. The CDR3 covers 14 residues. Losses at the gene ends were 3 bases for V and 7 bases for J; bases not matched to a gene: 10. CDR3 sequence: CASSGGDYGWEQYF. In nucleotides, the CDR3 is TGTGCCAGCAGCGGTGGGGACTACGGGTGGGAGCAGTACTTC.

CDR3 in DNA: TGTGCCAGCAGCTTGGTGACAGGGGGGGTCAATGAGCAGTTCTTC. This translates into CASSLVTGGVNEQFF. This chain uses TRBV11-3 with TRBJ2-1; 9 bases are shared with TRBD1. The CDR3 contains 15 residues. From germline, CDR1 is SGHNT and CDR2 YENEEA. Unmatched junction bases numbered 6, after V lost 3 bases and J lost 6 bases.

The V and J genes are TRBV11-2 and TRBJ1-4; 8 bases match TRBD1. V lost 0 bases to trimming and J lost 9 bases; unmatched junction nucleotides: 6. In germline, CDR1 is SGHAT, CDR2 FQNNGV. The CDR3 spans 15 residues. The chain's CDR3 is CASSLDRGQGQKLFF. In DNA form, the CDR3 reads TGTGCCAGCAGCTTAGATCGTGGACAGGGTCAAAAACTGTTTTTT.

This clone was recorded once. Other DNA sequences in this specimen translate into the identical CDR3. The J gene is TRBJ2-1, the V gene TRBV5-5; D remains ambiguous. Germline loops: CDR1 SGHKS, CDR2 YYEKEE (reference sequence). V gave up 0 bases and J gave up 10 bases, with 11 bases separating them. This CDR3 region has 13 residues. CDR3 in amino acids: CASSLASLGEQFF. The CDR3 bases are TGTGCCAGCAGCTTGGCATCTTTAGGGGAGCAGTTCTTC.

The V and J genes are TRBV5-1 and TRBJ2-2, with D tentatively TRBD1 (6 bases). The length of the CDR3 is 14 residues. V shed 3 bases and J shed 5 bases, with 11 bases lying between them. CDR1 and CDR2 from the germline V gene are SGHRS and YFSETQ. The CDR3: CASSSIQGTGELFF. The CDR3, as DNA: TGCGCCAGCAGCTCCATACAGGGTACCGGGGAGCTGTTTTTT.

CDR3 DNA sequence: TGTGCCAGCAGTCAGACTAGCGGGAACGAGCAGTACTTC. Translated, it gives CASSQTSGNEQYF. The chain employs TRBV27 and TRBJ2-7; 11 bases line up with TRBD2. V trimming: 5 bases; J trimming: 5 bases; junction bases outside the gene matches: 2. The CDR3 spans 13 residues. The germline V gene has CDR1 MNHEY and CDR2 SMNVEV (reference sequence).

V and J are TRBV6-4 and TRBJ2-6, with TRBD2 matching over 7 bases. Germline CDR1 and CDR2: MRHNA and SNTAGT. Germline trimming cut 4 bases from V and 0 bases from J; bases unmatched to any gene: 6. There are 17 residues in the CDR3. In DNA form, the CDR3 reads TGTGCCAGCAGTGTGTCTGGCGGGAGCTCTGGGGCCAACGTCCTGACTTTC. Amino acid sequence: CASSVSGGSSGANVLTF.

The V gene is TRBV28, the J gene TRBJ1-1, with D possibly TRBD1 on 5 matching bases. V shed 4 bases and J shed 1 base, with 16 bases lying between them. The CDR3 loop spans 16 amino acids. Germline values: CDR1 MDHEN, CDR2 SYDVKM. Here the CDR3 DNA reads TGTGCCAGCAGTTGGGGAGGTGGTGGGGCGAACACTGAAGCTTTCTTT. Translating it yields CASSWGGGGANTEAFF.

This clone came up once. V usage is TRBV28 and J usage is TRBJ2-2, with TRBD2 matching 10 bases. Trimming took 3 bases from V and 8 from J; bases not matched to a gene: 6. Germline CDR1 and CDR2: MDHEN and SYDVKM. The length of the CDR3 is 15 residues. CDR3 sequence reads: CASSFPSGRAGELFF. CDR3 nucleotide sequence: TGTGCCAGCAGTTTTCCAAGCGGGAGGGCAGGGGAGCTGTTTTTT. Based on the CDR3 plus reference TRBV28 and TRBJ2-2, the full variable domain is DVKVTQSSRYLVKRTGEKVFLECVQDMDHENMFWYRQDPGLGLRLIYFSYDVKMKEKGDIPEGYSVSREKKERFSLILESASTNQTSMYLCASSFPSGRAGELFFGEGSRLTVL.

The chain uses TRBV5-1 and TRBJ1-5; 8 bases are a match to TRBD1. The CDR3 totals 14 residues. Germline lookup yields CDR1 SGHRS and CDR2 YFSETQ. With 2 bases clipped from V and 5 bases from J, the junction kept 3 bases outside the gene matches. The CDR3 DNA reads TGCGCCAGCAGCTTCACAGGGGGGGATCAGCCCCAGCATTTT. It translates to CASSFTGGDQPQHF.

CDR3 sequence: CASSLRGQGFYEQYF. The CDR3 DNA reads as TGTGCCAGCAGCTTGCGGGGACAGGGATTCTACGAGCAGTACTTC. The chain has TRBV11-2 and TRBJ2-7, with 9 bases lining up with TRBD1. The trim removed 3 bases at V and 3 bases at J, leaving 6 bases unmatched. There are 15 residues in the CDR3. In germline, CDR1 is SGHAT, CDR2 FQNNGV. Full variable domain (rest looked up from reference TRBV11-2 and TRBJ2-7): EAGVAQSPRYKIIEKRQSVAFWCNPISGHATLYWYQQILGQGPKLLIQFQNNGVVDDSQLPKDRFSAERLKGVDSTLKIQPAKLEDSAVYLCASSLRGQGFYEQYFGPGTRLTVT.

The chain links TRBV5-1 to TRBJ1-1; 7 nucleotides match TRBD1. The CDR3 covers 15 residues. The J segment lost 5 bases and the V segment lost 2 bases, leaving 9 bases of the junction unmatched. Germline CDR1 SGHRS, CDR2 YFSETQ. CDR3 in DNA: TGCGCCAGCAGCTTAGGAGGGCAGGGGGAGACTGAAGCTTTCTTT. Protein product: CASSLGGQGETEAFF.

The V and J genes are TRBV18 and TRBJ2-5; either TRBD1 or TRBD2 may fit D (5 bases each). The CDR3 is made up of 13 amino acids. V lost 2 bases to trimming and J lost 4 bases, with 8 bases between them. Germline CDR1 is KGHSH and CDR2 is LQKENI. CDR3 bases: TGTGCCAGCTCACCAGGGGACGCAGAGACCCAGTACTTC. This gives the protein CASSPGDAETQYF.

This chain joins TRBV15 and TRBJ2-5; D perhaps matches TRBD2 (5 bases). Germline CDR1 LNHNV, CDR2 YYDKDF (reference sequence). This CDR3 region has 13 residues. V gave up 1 base and J gave up 7 bases, with 10 bases separating them. CDR3 in DNA: TGTGCCACCAGCAGAGCACGGGAACGGACCCAGTACTTC. Amino acids: CATSRARERTQYF.

The chain uses TRBV29-1 and TRBJ1-4, with D unresolved. Germline-derived CDR1 and CDR2 are SQVTM and ANQGSEA. The ends were cut back, 3 bases at V and 0 bases at J, with 5 bases in the middle. The CDR3 runs 13 residues. The CDR3 region is CSVELSTNEKLFF. The CDR3 DNA sequence: TGCAGCGTTGAGCTCTCAACTAATGAAAAACTGTTTTTT.

The chain couples TRBV4-3 to TRBJ2-1; D tentatively reads TRBD1 or TRBD2 (7 bases each). CDR1 and CDR2 (germline): LGHNA, YSLEER. V lost 4 bases and J lost 8, with 18 bases in between. The CDR3 covers 15 residues. This chain's CDR3 is CASSPRGGTGDEQFF. CDR3 coding DNA: TGCGCCAGCAGCCCCAGGGGGGGAACTGGCGATGAGCAGTTCTTC.

To note about this clone: Within the sample, other DNA sequences also encode this same CDR3. The chain carries TRBV9 and TRBJ2-1; TRBD2 matches 10 bases. V lost 3 bases to trimming and J lost 3 bases; unmatched junction nucleotides: 0. The CDR3 extends over 14 amino acids. CDR1 is SGDLS and CDR2 is YYNGEE in the germline V gene. CDR3 nucleotide sequence: TGTGCCAGCAGCGCTAGCGGGAGCTACAATGAGCAGTTCTTC. Protein sequence: CASSASGSYNEQFF.

This clone has a single count. The chain employs TRBV9 and TRBJ2-2; D call uncertain. The V end lost 0 bases, the J end lost 7 bases, and 13 bases lay between the germline ends. From germline, CDR1 is SGDLS and CDR2 YYNGEE. The CDR3 loop spans 15 amino acids. The CDR3 sequence: CASSVAGFAVGELFF. The CDR3 DNA reads as TGTGCCAGCAGCGTAGCAGGCTTCGCGGTCGGGGAGCTGTTTTTT.